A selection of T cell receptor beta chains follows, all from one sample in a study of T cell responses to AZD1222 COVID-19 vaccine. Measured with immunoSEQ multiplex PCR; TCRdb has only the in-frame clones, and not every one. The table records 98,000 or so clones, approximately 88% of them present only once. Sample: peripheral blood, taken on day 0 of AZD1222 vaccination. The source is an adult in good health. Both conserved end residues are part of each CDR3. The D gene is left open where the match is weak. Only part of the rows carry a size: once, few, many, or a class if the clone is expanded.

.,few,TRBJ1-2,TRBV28,TGTGCCAGCAGTTCGCCAGCCCCCCGCTCCGGCTACACCTTC,CASSSPAPRSGYTF
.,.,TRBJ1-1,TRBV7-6,TGTGCCAGCAGCTTAGGGGGGGGACCGAACACTGAAGCTTTCTTT,CASSLGGGPNTEAFF
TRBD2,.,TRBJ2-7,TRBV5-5,TGTGCCAGCAGCTTGTACGAGCGGGGCTTTCACTTC,CASSLYERGFHF
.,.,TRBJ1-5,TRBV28,TGTGCCAGCAGCTCGGGAGGTAGCAATCAGCCCCAGCATTTT,CASSSGGSNQPQHF
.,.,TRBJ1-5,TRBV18,TGTGCCAGCTCACAACTAGCCGGGACCCCGGGGCAGCCCCAGCATTTT,CASSQLAGTPGQPQHF
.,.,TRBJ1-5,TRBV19,TGTGCCAGTAGTATCGCTAGGGAGGGCCAGCCCCAGCATTTT,CASSIAREGQPQHF
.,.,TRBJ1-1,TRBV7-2,TGTGCCAGCAGCTTATTAGCAGGGTCAAACACTGAAGCTTTCTTT,CASSLLAGSNTEAFF
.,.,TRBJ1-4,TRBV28,TGTGCCAGCAGGCAGACGGGGAAAGGTGAAAAACTGTTTTTT,CASRQTGKGEKLFF
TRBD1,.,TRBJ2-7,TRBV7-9,TGTGCCAGCAGCTTAGCGGAGAGGACAGGGCAGTACGAGCAGTACTTC,CASSLAERTGQYEQYF
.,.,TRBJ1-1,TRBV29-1,TGCAGCGTTTACCGGGGGGGGAACACTGAAGCTTTCTTT,CSVYRGGNTEAFF
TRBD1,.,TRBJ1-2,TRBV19,TGTGCCAGTACCCGGACAGGCTATGGCTACACCTTC,CASTRTGYGYTF
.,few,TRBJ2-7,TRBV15,TGTGCCACCAGCAGTAGACTAACTCAAGACTCCTACGAGCAGTACTTC,CATSSRLTQDSYEQYF
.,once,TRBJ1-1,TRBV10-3,TGTGCCATCAGTGGGGTGGATCACACTGAAGCTTTCTTT,CAISGVDHTEAFF
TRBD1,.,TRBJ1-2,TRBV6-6,TGTGCCAGCAGCTCTAGACAGGGCGGTATGGATGGCTACACCTTC,CASSSRQGGMDGYTF
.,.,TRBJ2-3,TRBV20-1,TGCAGTGCTTTGGGGGCAGATACGCAGTATTTT,CSALGADTQYF
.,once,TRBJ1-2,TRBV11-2,TGTGCCAGCAGCTCCCATGCGTGGGGCTACACCTTC,CASSSHAWGYTF
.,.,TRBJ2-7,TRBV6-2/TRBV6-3,TGTGCCAGCAGTTACTCGACGATCGAGCAGTACTTC,CASSYSTIEQYF
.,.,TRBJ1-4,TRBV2,TGTGCCAGCAGTGAAAAGCGGTTTCTAAGTGAAAAACTGTTTTTT,CASSEKRFLSEKLFF
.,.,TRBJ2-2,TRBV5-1,TGCGCCAGCAGACGGGATACAGGGTGGGAGCTGTTTTTT,CASRRDTGWELFF
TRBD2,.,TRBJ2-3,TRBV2,TGTGCCAGCAGTCTGGGACTAGGCACAGATACGCAGTATTTT,CASSLGLGTDTQYF
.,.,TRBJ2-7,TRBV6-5,TGTGCCAGCAGTTCCGACCCCCCAAGCGCCTACGAGCAGTACTTC,CASSSDPPSAYEQYF
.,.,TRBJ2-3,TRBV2,TGTGCCAGCACCCAGGGACCGAGCACAGATACGCAGTATTTT,CASTQGPSTDTQYF
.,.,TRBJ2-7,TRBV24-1,TGTGCCACCAGTGATTCAACCCGGGATGCCTACGAGCAGTACTTC,CATSDSTRDAYEQYF
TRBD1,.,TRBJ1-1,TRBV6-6,TGTGCCAGCAGCACGACGGGACAGGGGAGGACTGAAGCTTTCTTT,CASSTTGQGRTEAFF
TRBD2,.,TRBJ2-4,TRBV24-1,TGTGCCACCAGTGCCTCGGGGGGGAACATTCAGTACTTC,CATSASGGNIQYF
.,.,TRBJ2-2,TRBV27,TGTGCCAGCAGTCGTTCCGGGGATGCCGGGGAGCTGTTTTTT,CASSRSGDAGELFF
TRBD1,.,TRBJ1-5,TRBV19,TGTGCCAGTAAGACAGGGGTTAATCAGCCCCAGCATTTT,CASKTGVNQPQHF
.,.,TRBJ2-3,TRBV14,TGTGCCAGCAGCCAAGCTTGGACAGATACGCAGTATTTT,CASSQAWTDTQYF
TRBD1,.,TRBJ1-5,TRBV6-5,TGTGCCAGCAGTTACGCGCCCCAGGACAGGTGGCCCCAGCATTTT,CASSYAPQDRWPQHF
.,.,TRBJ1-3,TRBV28,TGTGCCAGCAACGAACAGGGAAGGGGCTCTGGAAACACCATATATTTT,CASNEQGRGSGNTIYF
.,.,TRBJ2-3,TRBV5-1,TGCGCCAGCAGCTTGGATGGGGCGGGATCCACAGATACGCAGTATTTT,CASSLDGAGSTDTQYF
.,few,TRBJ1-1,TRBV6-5,TGTGCCAGCAACTCGGCAGGGGTTACGAACACTGAAGCTTTCTTT,CASNSAGVTNTEAFF
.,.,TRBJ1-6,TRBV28,TGTGCCAGCAGTCCCGACACAAATTCACCCCTCCACTTT,CASSPDTNSPLHF
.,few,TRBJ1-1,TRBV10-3,TGTGCCATCAGGAGCAGGGGACTGAGGGATGAAGCTTTCTTT,CAIRSRGLRDEAFF
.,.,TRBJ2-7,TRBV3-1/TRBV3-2,TGTGCCAGCAGCCAAGGGCCAGGGCGTTACGAGCAGTACTTC,CASSQGPGRYEQYF
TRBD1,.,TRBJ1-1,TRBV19,TGTGCCAGTAGTATTCCAGGGGGCATGAACACTGAAGCTTTCTTT,CASSIPGGMNTEAFF
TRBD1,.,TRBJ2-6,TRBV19,TGTGCCAGTAGTACCTACGGGACAGGGGGATCTGGGGCCAACGTCCTGACTTTC,CASSTYGTGGSGANVLTF
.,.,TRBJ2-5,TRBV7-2,TGTGCCAGCAGCTCCCGCGGCCAAGAGACCCAGTACTTC,CASSSRGQETQYF
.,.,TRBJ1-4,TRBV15,TGTGCCACCAGCAGAGATAAAACCTCAACTAATGAAAAACTGTTTTTT,CATSRDKTSTNEKLFF
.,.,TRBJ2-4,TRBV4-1,TGCGCCAGCAGAGAACCTCGCGCCATTCGCGGGGCCAAAAACATTCAGTACTTC,CASREPRAIRGAKNIQYF
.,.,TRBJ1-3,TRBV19,TGTGCCAGTAGTAAGGGGTTCGCCGGAAACACCATATATTTT,CASSKGFAGNTIYF